A single sample gave rise to the 2 T cell receptor beta chains below, sequenced in a study of radiotherapy plus CTLA-4 blockade in lung cancer. The table came from immunoSEQ multiplex PCR; TCRdb's copy has only in-frame clones and leaves some out. The sample lists about 15,000 clones; about 70% were seen once. The source material was peripheral blood, sampled from a patient treated with radiotherapy plus ipilimumab. The receptors derive from a human donor with non-small cell lung cancer whose response to radiotherapy plus ipilimumab could not be evaluated.

The sample holds a few counts of this clone. The chain links TRBV7-3 to TRBJ2-2; 11 bases line up with TRBD2. The CDR3 has 15 amino acids. Germline values: CDR1 SGHTA, CDR2 FQGTGA. V shed 6 bases and J 7 bases; nucleotides not matched to a gene: 7. The CDR3 coding sequence is TGTGCCAGCAGGGGGACTAGCGGAACGGGCGGGGAGCTGTTTTTT. Its protein is CASRGTSGTGGELFF.

With respect to this clone: A read error may account for a junction end that differs from germline. At the DNA level, this CDR3 is encoded by other sequences in the same sample as well. The chain links TRBV30 to TRBJ1-5, with D perhaps TRBD1 (6 bases). CDR3 length: 15 amino acids. The germline gives CDR1 GTSNPN, CDR2 SVGIG (reference sequence). CDR3 region: CAWSGLAGDNQPQHF. In nucleotides, the CDR3 is TGTGCCTGGAGTGGTTTAGCAGGGGATAATCAGCCTCAGCATTTT. Together with reference TRBV30 and TRBJ1-5, the CDR3 gives the full variable domain: SQTIHQWPATLVQPVGSPLSLECTVEGTSNPNLYWYRQAAGRGLQLLFYSVGIGQISSEVPQNLSASRPQDRQFILSSKKLLLSDSGFYLCAWSGLAGDNQPQHFGDGTRLSIL.